This TCR beta chain was recovered during a study of T-cell memory formation after mild COVID-19. TCRdb re-called the 5' RACE reads with MiXCR, one entry per CDR3 protein. Found here are about 180,000 distinct CDR3 sequences, 16% of them singletons; the top ten hold 2% to 2.5%. The V and J ends lost 6 bases and 3 bases respectively, with 13 bases between them. This CDR3 spans 14 amino acids. Germline CDR1 reads MNHEY; CDR2 reads SVGAGI. The receptor's source is an adult woman who had mild COVID-19 (a few samples of this study predate the infection). Cell type and time point are not known. Sequencing was carried out using PBMCs or a T cell subset sorted from them (not recorded which). The genes are TRBV6-5 and TRBJ2-3, with D possibly matching TRBD1 (5 bases). This CDR3 reads CASSDRRVTDTQYF. In DNA form, the CDR3 reads TGTGCCAGCAGCGACCGCAGGGTTACAGATACGCAGTATTTT.